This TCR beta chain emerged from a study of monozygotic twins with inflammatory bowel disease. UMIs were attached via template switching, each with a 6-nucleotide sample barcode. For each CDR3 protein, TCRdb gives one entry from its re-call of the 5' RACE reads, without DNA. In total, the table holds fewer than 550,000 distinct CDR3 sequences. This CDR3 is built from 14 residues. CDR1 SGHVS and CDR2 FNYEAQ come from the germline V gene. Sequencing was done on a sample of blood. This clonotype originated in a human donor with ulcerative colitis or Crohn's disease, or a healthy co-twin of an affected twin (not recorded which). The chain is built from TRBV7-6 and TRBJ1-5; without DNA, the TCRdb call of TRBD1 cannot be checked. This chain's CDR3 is CASSASGGSKPQHF.